The clone carrying this T cell receptor (beta chain) is labeled hyperexpanded. Its antigen is unidentified. The CDR3 covers 16 residues. V was pared by 5 bases and J by 0 bases, with 11 bases between. Germline CDR1 and CDR2: LNHNV and YYDKDF (reference sequence). This sample was taken from a study of OX40 agonist ivuxolimab in advanced cancers. Study at large: Dose-escalation patients suffered from hepatocellular carcinoma, melanoma, renal cell or head and neck cancer. Participants, 80% to 90% male, averaged roughly 60 years of age, ranging from roughly 23 to 80.

Method: immunoSEQ multiplex PCR; TCRdb's copy keeps in-frame clones and lacks some. There are about 46,000 clones in the sample; roughly nine tenths occur only once, and 4% to 5% lies in the top ten. Whole-study results and caveats: CD8+ T cells (on average) carried more expanded clones than CD4+ T cells.

The TCR was taken from an adult with an advanced solid tumor such as melanoma, head and neck, liver or kidney cancer. The material sequenced was CD4+ or CD8+ T cells sorted from blood, taken in a trial of the OX40 agonist ivuxolimab. The rearrangement links TRBV15 to TRBJ2-6; a weak D match, TRBD1 (7 bases). This CDR3 reads CATSPGGLSGANVLTF. The CDR3 bases are TGTGCCACCAGCCCAGGGGGACTCTCTGGGGCCAACGTCCTGACTTTC.